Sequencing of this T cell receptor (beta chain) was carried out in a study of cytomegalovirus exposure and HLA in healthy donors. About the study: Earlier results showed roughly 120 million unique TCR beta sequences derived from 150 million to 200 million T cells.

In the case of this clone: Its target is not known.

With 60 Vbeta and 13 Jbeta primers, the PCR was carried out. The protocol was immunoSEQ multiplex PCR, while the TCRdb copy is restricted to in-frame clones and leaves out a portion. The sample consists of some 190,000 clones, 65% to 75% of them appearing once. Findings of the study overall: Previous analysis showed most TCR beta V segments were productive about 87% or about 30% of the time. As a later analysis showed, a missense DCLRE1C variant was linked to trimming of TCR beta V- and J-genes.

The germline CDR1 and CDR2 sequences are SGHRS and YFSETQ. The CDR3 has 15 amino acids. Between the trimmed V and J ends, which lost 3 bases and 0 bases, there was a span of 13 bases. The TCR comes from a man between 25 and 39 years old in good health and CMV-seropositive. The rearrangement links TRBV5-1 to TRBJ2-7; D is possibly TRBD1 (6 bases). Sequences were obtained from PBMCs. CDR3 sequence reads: CASSSGTPTSYEQYF. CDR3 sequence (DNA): TGCGCCAGCAGCTCTGGGACACCCACCTCCTACGAGCAGTACTTC.